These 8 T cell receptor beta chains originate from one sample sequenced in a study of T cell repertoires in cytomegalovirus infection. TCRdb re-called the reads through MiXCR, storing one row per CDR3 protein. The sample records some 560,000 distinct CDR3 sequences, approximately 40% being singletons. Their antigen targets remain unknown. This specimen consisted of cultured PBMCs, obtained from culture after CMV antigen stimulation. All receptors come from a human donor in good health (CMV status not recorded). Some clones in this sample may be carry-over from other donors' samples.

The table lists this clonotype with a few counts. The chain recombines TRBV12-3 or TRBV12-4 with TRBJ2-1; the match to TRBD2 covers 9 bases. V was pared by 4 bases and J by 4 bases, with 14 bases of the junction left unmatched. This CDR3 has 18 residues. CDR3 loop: CASSSLIPTSGGYNEQFF. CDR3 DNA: TGTGCCAGCAGTTCCTTAATCCCGACTAGCGGAGGTTACAATGAGCAGTTCTTC.

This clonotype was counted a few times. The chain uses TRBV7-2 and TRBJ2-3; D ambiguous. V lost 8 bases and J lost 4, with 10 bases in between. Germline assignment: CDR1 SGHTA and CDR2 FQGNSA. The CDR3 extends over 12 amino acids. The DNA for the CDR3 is TGTGCCAGCGGCATCCGCGCAGATACGCAGTATTTT. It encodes CASGIRADTQYF.

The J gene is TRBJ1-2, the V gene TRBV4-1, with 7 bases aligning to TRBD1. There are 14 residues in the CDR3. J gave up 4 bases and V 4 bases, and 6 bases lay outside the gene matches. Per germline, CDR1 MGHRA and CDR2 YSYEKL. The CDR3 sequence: CASSPPGQLYGYTF. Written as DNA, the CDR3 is TGCGCCAGCAGCCCTCCGGGACAGCTCTATGGCTACACCTTC.

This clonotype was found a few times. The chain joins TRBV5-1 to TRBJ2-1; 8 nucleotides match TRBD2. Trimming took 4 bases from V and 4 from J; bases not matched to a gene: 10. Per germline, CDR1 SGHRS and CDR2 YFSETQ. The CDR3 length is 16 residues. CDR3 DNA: TGCGCCAGCAGCCCCCGGGGGGGTCCCGTGTACAATGAGCAGTTCTTC. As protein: CASSPRGGPVYNEQFF.

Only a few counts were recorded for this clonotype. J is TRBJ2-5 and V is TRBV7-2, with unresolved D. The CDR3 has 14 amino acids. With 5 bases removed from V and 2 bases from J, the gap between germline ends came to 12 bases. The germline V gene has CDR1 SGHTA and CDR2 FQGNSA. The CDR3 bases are TGTGCCAGCAGCCCCACTTCGGTGCAAGAGACCCAGTACTTC. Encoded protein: CASSPTSVQETQYF.

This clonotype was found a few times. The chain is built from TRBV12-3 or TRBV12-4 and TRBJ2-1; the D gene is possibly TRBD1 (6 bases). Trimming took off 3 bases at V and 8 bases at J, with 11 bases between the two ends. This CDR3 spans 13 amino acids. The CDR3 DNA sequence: TGTGCCAGCAGTTTTTCAGGGGTCGATGAGCAGTTCTTC. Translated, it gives CASSFSGVDEQFF.

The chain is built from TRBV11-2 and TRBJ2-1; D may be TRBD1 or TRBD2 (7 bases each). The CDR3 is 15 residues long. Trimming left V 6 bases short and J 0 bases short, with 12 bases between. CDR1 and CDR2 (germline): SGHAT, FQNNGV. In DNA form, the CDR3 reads TGTGCCAGCAGGGGGAGGGACAGCTCCTACAATGAGCAGTTCTTC. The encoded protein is CASRGRDSSYNEQFF.

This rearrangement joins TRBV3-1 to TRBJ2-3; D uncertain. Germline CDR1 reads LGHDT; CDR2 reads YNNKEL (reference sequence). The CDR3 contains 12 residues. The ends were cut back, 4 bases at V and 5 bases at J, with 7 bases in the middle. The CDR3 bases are TGTGCCAGCAGCCGACTGGAAGATACGCAGTATTTT. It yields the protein CASSRLEDTQYF.